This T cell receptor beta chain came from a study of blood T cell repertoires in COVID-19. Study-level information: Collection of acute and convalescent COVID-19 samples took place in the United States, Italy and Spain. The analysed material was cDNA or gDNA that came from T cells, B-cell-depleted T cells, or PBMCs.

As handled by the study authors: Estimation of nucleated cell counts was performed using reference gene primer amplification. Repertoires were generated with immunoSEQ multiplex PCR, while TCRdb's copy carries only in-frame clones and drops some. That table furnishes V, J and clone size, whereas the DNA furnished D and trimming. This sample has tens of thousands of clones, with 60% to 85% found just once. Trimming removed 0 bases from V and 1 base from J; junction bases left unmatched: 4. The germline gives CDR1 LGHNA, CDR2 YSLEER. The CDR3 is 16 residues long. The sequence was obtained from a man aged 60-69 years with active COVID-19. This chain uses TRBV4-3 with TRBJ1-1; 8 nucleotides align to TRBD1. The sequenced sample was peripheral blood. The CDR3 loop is CASSQDQGAKNTEAFF. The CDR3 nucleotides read TGCGCCAGCAGCCAAGACCAGGGGGCTAAGAACACTGAAGCTTTCTTT.